This T cell receptor beta chain was obtained from a study of blood T cell repertoires in COVID-19. The overall study: Italy, Spain and the United States were the sources of the convalescent and acute COVID-19 samples. Nucleic acid was either cDNA or gDNA, and it came from T cells, B-cell-depleted T cells, or PBMCs.

In the authors' methods: Reference gene primer amplification gave estimated nucleated cell counts. Here immunoSEQ multiplex PCR was the method, and the copy in TCRdb shows in-frame clones only, minus some. For V, J and clone size, that table is used; D and trimming come from the DNA. The data show fewer than 90,000 clones, about nine tenths seen once. The V gene end was trimmed by 7 bases and the J gene end by 4 bases; junction bases not matched to a gene: 9. Germline CDR1 reads LNHDA; CDR2 reads SQIVND (reference sequence). The CDR3 contains 15 residues. The clonotype originates from a man between 60 and 75 years old with acute or convalescent COVID-19. The sequenced sample was peripheral blood. This chain uses TRBV19 with TRBJ2-3; 9 bases line up with TRBD1. The CDR3 coding sequence is TGTGCCAGTAAGGCCGGGACAGGGTTAGCAGATACGCAGTATTTT. This translates into CASKAGTGLADTQYF.